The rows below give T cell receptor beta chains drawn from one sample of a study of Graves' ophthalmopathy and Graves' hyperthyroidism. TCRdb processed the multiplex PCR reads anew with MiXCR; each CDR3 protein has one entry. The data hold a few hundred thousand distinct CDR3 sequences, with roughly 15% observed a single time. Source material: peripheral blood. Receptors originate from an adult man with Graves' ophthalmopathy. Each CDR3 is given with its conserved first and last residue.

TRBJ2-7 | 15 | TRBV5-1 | CASSLVPSGSYEQYF
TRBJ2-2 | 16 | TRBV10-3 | CAISESGPTNTGELFF
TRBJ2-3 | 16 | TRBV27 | CASSLWLAGGKGTQYF
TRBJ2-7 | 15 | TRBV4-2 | CASSQDGTFTYEQYF
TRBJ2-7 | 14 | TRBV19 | CASSTQTASYEQYF
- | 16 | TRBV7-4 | CASSLVGIGHVYEQFF
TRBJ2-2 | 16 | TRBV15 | CATSRRTGGNTGELFF
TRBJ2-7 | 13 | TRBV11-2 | CASSAGRSVEQYF
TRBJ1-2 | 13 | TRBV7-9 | CASSLERDYGYTF
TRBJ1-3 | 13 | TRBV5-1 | CASSDVRGNTIYF
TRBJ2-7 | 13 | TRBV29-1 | CSVEDEISYEQYF
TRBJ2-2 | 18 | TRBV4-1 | CASSQRTGTSGKAGELFF
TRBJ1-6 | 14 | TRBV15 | CATSTREGGSPLHF
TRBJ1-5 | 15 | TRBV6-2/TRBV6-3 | CASSYGVKHDQPQHF
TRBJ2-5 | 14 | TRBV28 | CASSLYQDQETQYF
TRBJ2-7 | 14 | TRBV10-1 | CARGGRLALKEQYF
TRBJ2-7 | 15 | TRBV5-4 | CASSSRGAGSYEQYF
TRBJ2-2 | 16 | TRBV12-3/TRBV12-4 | CASSLGLAGVTGELFF
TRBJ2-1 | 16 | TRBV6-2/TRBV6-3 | CASSYGSSGRIAEQFF
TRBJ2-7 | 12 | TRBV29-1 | CSVRAQSYEQYF
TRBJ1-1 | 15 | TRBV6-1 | CASSESQDMNTEAFF
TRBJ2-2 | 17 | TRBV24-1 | CATSDLLSTGVTGELFF
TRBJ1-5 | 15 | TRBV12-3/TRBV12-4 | CASSFWGAGNQPQHF
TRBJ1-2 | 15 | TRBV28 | CASTQQGLANYGYTF
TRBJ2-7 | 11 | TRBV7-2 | CASSNLDEQYF
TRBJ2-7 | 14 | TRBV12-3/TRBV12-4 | CASSLQGAVYEQYF
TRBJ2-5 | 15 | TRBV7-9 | CASSPLAGGAASQYF
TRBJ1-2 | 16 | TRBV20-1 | CSARDTRTNSNYGYTF
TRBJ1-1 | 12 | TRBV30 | CAWSVVGNEAFF
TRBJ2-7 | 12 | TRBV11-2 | CASSLGSDEQYF
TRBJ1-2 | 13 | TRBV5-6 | CASRSGQTYGYTF
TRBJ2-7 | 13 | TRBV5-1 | CASSRTGGHEQYF
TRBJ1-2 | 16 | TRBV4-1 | CASSQDYPDYNYGYTF
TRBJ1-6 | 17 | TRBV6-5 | CASNIPGTGGRNSPLHF
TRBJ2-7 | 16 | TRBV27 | CASSFRLPGNYYEQYF
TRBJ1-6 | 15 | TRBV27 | CASSLLGTGVSPLHF
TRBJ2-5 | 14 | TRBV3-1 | CASSHRRSQETQYF
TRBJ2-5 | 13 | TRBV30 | CAWSAGWRGTQYF
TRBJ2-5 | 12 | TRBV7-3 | CASSLEVETQYF
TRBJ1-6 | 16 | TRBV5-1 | CASSSENRGPNSPLHF
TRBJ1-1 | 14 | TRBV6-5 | CASSYSTGQTEAFF
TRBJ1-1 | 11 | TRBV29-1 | CSVEEGGKAFF
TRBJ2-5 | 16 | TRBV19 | CASRSGTSGAQETQYF
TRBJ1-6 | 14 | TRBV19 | CASSIGRINSPLHF
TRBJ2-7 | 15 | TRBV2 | CASSNRDTFSYEQYF
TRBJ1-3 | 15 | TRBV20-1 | CSAWATGGEGNTIYF
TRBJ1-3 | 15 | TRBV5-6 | CVSQDRTSLENTIYF
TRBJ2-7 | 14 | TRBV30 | CAWSPYRTGGKQYF
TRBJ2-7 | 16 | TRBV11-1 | CASSSDWAGSSYEQYF
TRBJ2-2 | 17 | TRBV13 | CASSYPGTSGSSGELFF
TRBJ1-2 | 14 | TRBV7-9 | CASSPPWGSYGYTF
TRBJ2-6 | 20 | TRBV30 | CAWSVRGVGTGRSGANVLTF
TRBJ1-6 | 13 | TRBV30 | CAWNPNDNSPLHF
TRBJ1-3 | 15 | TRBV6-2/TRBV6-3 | CASSLSANSGNTIYF
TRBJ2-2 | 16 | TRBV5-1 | CASSLLGGRGTGELFF
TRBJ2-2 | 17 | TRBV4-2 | CASSQVAGTWMDGELFF
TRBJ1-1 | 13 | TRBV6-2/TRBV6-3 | CASSLATPAEAFF
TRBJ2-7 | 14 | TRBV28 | CASSQGQGTMLGYF